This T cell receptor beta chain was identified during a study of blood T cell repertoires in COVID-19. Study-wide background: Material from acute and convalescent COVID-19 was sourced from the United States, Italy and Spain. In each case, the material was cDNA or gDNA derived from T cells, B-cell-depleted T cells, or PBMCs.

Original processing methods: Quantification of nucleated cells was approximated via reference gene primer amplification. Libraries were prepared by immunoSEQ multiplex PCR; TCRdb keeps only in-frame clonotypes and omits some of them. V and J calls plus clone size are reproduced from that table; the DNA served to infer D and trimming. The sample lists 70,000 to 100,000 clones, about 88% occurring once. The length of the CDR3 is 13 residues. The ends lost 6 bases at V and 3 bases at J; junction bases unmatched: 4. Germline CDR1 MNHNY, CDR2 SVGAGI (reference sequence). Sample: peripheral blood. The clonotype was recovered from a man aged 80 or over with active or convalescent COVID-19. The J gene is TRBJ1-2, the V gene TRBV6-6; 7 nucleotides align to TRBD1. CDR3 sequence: CASRQTGDYGYTF. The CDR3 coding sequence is TGTGCCAGCAGACAAACAGGGGACTATGGCTACACCTTC.